A selection of T cell receptor beta chains follows, all from one sample in a study of T cells in Graves' hyperthyroidism and ophthalmopathy. TCRdb ran MiXCR on the multiplex PCR reads and lists one entry per CDR3 protein. Here the sample spans about 520,000 distinct CDR3 sequences, roughly a quarter being singletons. Sequenced input: blood. The receptors shown here come from a woman aged 25 to 45 with Graves' ophthalmopathy. Each CDR3 is given with its conserved first and last residue. D genes are given only for firm matches. Rows give clone size only sometimes, using once, few, many, or a class for an expanded clone.

clone_size: many
j_call: TRBJ1-5
v_call: TRBV9
d_call: .
cdr3_nt: TGTGCCAGCAGCGTAGGGGGGGCTAGCAATCAGCCCCAGCATTTT
cdr3_aa: CASSVGGASNQPQHF

clone_size: few
j_call: TRBJ1-3
v_call: TRBV12-3/TRBV12-4
d_call: .
cdr3_nt: TGTGCCAGCAGTTTAACCGGGACATCGAACACCATATATTTT
cdr3_aa: CASSLTGTSNTIYF

clone_size: many
j_call: TRBJ1-2
v_call: TRBV24-1
d_call: .
cdr3_nt: TGTGCCACCAGTGATTCGAACACTGGCTACACCTTC
cdr3_aa: CATSDSNTGYTF

clone_size: few
j_call: TRBJ1-5
v_call: TRBV6-1
d_call: .
cdr3_nt: TGTGCCAGCAGTGAACAAGGAAGGGGGGGGGGGCATCAGCCCCAGCATTTT
cdr3_aa: CASSEQGRGGGHQPQHF

clone_size: .
j_call: TRBJ2-5
v_call: TRBV7-9
d_call: .
cdr3_nt: TGTGCCAGCACAGAAACAGGGCGGCAAGAGACCAAGTACTTC
cdr3_aa: CASTETGRQETKYF

clone_size: .
j_call: TRBJ2-5
v_call: TRBV12-5
d_call: .
cdr3_nt: TGTGCTAGTGGTCAAACGGACAGAGAGACCCAGTACTTC
cdr3_aa: CASGQTDRETQYF

clone_size: few
j_call: TRBJ1-5
v_call: TRBV19
d_call: TRBD1
cdr3_nt: TGTGCCAGTACCCCCCAGGGGGGGTATAGCAATCAGCCCCAGCATTTT
cdr3_aa: CASTPQGGYSNQPQHF

clone_size: many
j_call: TRBJ1-1
v_call: TRBV19
d_call: .
cdr3_nt: TGTGCCAGTAGTACCCCCCGGACAAGCCCGAACACTGAAGCTTTCTTT
cdr3_aa: CASSTPRTSPNTEAFF

clone_size: many
j_call: TRBJ1-1
v_call: TRBV12-3/TRBV12-4
d_call: TRBD1
cdr3_nt: TGCGCCAGCAGCTTAGGGGGCGCGAGAACTGAAGCTTTCTTT
cdr3_aa: CASSLGGARTEAFF

clone_size: many
j_call: TRBJ2-7
v_call: TRBV6-2/TRBV6-3
d_call: .
cdr3_nt: TGTGCCAGCAGTCCGGGGCCCCGACAGCAGCAGTACTTC
cdr3_aa: CASSPGPRQQQYF

clone_size: many
j_call: TRBJ1-1
v_call: TRBV2
d_call: .
cdr3_nt: TGTGCCAGCGAAACAGGGACTTCGTTCTTGGGGACTGAAGCTTTCTTT
cdr3_aa: CASETGTSFLGTEAFF

clone_size: .
j_call: TRBJ2-7
v_call: TRBV10-3
d_call: TRBD1
cdr3_nt: TGTGCCATCAGTCAGGTGGGACAGGGGGCTCTTTTATCCGAGCAGTACTTC
cdr3_aa: CAISQVGQGALLSEQYF

clone_size: once
j_call: TRBJ1-1
v_call: TRBV28
d_call: .
cdr3_nt: TGTGCCAGCTTCATTAAGATGAACACTGAAGCTTTCTTT
cdr3_aa: CASFIKMNTEAFF

clone_size: many
j_call: TRBJ1-2
v_call: TRBV6-1
d_call: TRBD1
cdr3_nt: TGTGCCAGCAGACACGGGACAGGGAATTATGGCTACACCTTC
cdr3_aa: CASRHGTGNYGYTF

clone_size: few
j_call: TRBJ1-1
v_call: TRBV3-1
d_call: .
cdr3_nt: TGTGCCAGCAGCCAAGAGAGAAGGACTGAAGCTTTCTTT
cdr3_aa: CASSQERRTEAFF

clone_size: many
j_call: TRBJ1-5
v_call: TRBV19
d_call: TRBD1
cdr3_nt: TGTGCCAGTAGTGTGGACAGGTGGGACAATCAGCCCCAGCATTTT
cdr3_aa: CASSVDRWDNQPQHF